The 5 T cell receptor beta chains given below trace back to one sample, sequenced in a study of blood T cell repertoires in COVID-19. The data were produced by immunoSEQ multiplex PCR, yet TCRdb's version contains in-frame clones alone and is incomplete. Of 250,000 to 300,000 clones in the sample, roughly 85% were seen once. Sequenced: peripheral blood. The origin of the receptors is a man aged 45 to 65 with active or convalescent COVID-19.

The rearrangement uses TRBV18 and TRBJ2-1; TRBD1 matches at 7 bases. This CDR3 has 15 residues. V gave up 6 bases and J gave up 5 bases; unmatched junction bases: 10. Germline CDR1 reads KGHSH; CDR2 reads LQKENI. The CDR3 is CASSYDRARNNEQFF. The DNA for the CDR3 is TGTGCCAGCTCCTACGACAGGGCTCGGAACAATGAGCAGTTCTTC.

The chain joins TRBV27 to TRBJ2-7; 7 nucleotides line up with TRBD2. Germline assignment: CDR1 MNHEY and CDR2 SMNVEV (reference sequence). Losses at the gene ends were 5 bases for V and 10 bases for J; bases not matched to a gene: 5. CDR3 length equals 11 residues. The CDR3 loop reads CASSGGREQYF. CDR3 nucleotides: TGTGCCAGCAGTGGAGGGAGGGAACAGTACTTC.

The J gene is TRBJ2-3, the V gene TRBV9; 10 positions agree with TRBD2. Germline-derived CDR1 and CDR2 are SGDLS and YYNGEE. The CDR3 is 15 amino acids. Trimming cost V 1 base and J 4 bases; bases outside gene matches: 3. CDR3 residues: CASSVLAGAADTQYF. CDR3 bases: TGTGCCAGCAGCGTACTAGCGGGAGCAGCAGATACGCAGTATTTT.

This clone appeared once. This chain uses TRBV2 with TRBJ1-3; no reliable D call. Trimming took off 6 bases at V and 0 bases at J, with 12 bases between the two ends. This CDR3 is 15 amino acids long. The germline V gene has CDR1 SNHLY and CDR2 FYNNEI. The CDR3 sequence: CASRLLESSGNTIYF. The CDR3 DNA sequence: TGTGCCAGCAGGCTATTAGAGAGCTCTGGAAACACCATATATTTT.

V gene TRBV28 combines with J gene TRBJ1-1; D is unresolved. V was pared by 6 bases and J by 3 bases, with 20 bases between. The CDR3 sequence is 16 residues long. The germline V gene encodes CDR1 MDHEN and CDR2 SYDVKM. The CDR3 region is CASSPPGIARDTEAFF. CDR3 DNA: TGTGCCAGCAGCCCACCCGGGATTGCGCGAGACACTGAAGCTTTCTTT.